This entry lists 4 T cell receptor beta chains sequenced from one sample in a study of cytotoxic CD8 clonotypes in ibrutinib-treated CLL. Profiled with immunoSEQ multiplex PCR; TCRdb holds only in-frame clones, not every one. The sample holds 60,000 to 75,000 clones, about nine tenths seen once. The sequences come from PBMCs, collected after 12 months of ibrutinib treatment. The source is a human donor with chronic lymphocytic leukemia.

The chain's CDR3 is CATSATAGREQYF. CDR3 DNA sequence: TGTGCCACCAGCGCGACCGCAGGGCGCGAGCAGTACTTC. The rearrangement links TRBV15 to TRBJ2-7; tentative D call: TRBD1 (5 bases). The CDR3 covers 13 residues. From germline, CDR1 is LNHNV and CDR2 YYDKDF (reference sequence). With 5 bases removed from V and 6 bases from J, the gap between germline ends came to 14 bases.

The J gene is TRBJ1-4, the V gene TRBV6-5, with D maybe TRBD1 (5 bases). V was shortened by 2 bases and J by 4 bases, with 8 bases between the two germline ends. Germline loops: CDR1 MNHEY, CDR2 SVGAGI. This CDR3 spans 14 amino acids. CDR3 protein: CASSYDRFNEKLFF. DNA for the CDR3: TGTGCCAGCAGTTACGACAGATTTAATGAAAAACTGTTTTTT.

The chain is built from TRBV7-9 and TRBJ2-5, with 8 positions matching TRBD2. Trimming took 1 base from V and 3 from J; bases not matched to a gene: 4. CDR3 length equals 15 residues. Per the germline V gene, CDR1 is SEHNR and CDR2 is FQNEAQ (reference sequence). The DNA of the CDR3 is TGTGCCAGCAGCTTAGGACTAGCGCCAGAAGAGACCCAGTACTTC. This encodes CASSLGLAPEETQYF. The whole variable domain, remainder taken from reference TRBV7-9 and TRBJ2-5, is DTGVSQNPRHKITKRGQNVTFRCDPISEHNRLYWYRQTLGQGPEFLTYFQNEAQLEKSRLLSDRFSAERPKGSFSTLEIQRTEQGDSAMYLCASSLGLAPEETQYFGPGTRLLVL.

J is TRBJ1-2 and V is TRBV5-6; D not certain. Trimming left V 4 bases short and J 4 bases short, with 17 bases between. The CDR3 totals 15 residues. Looked up from germline, CDR1 is SGHDT and CDR2 is YYEEEE. The CDR3 sequence: CASSRTGESLYGYTF. The CDR3 nucleotides read TGTGCCAGCAGCAGAACCGGGGAGAGCCTCTATGGCTACACCTTC.